The 11 T cell receptor beta chains below all came from one sample that was sequenced in a study of blood T cell repertoires in COVID-19. Method: immunoSEQ multiplex PCR; TCRdb's copy keeps in-frame clones and lacks some. This table has some 52,000 clones, about nine tenths appearing once. The material sequenced was peripheral blood. The origin of the receptors is a man aged 70 or older with acute or convalescent COVID-19.

This clone ranks as medium-sized (0.01 to 0.1%). This rearrangement joins TRBV6-2 or TRBV6-3 to TRBJ1-2; 7 bases map to TRBD1. The V segment lost 5 bases and the J segment 7 bases; nucleotides outside the gene matches: 10. The CDR3 consists of 14 residues. The V gene's germline CDR1 is MNHEY and CDR2 SVGEGT. This chain's CDR3 is CASSPKTGRIGYTF. Here the CDR3 DNA reads TGTGCCAGCAGTCCGAAGACAGGGCGGATTGGCTACACCTTC.

This rearrangement joins TRBV4-1 to TRBJ2-7, with D maybe TRBD1 (5 bases). The germline V gene has CDR1 MGHRA and CDR2 YSYEKL. Between the trimmed V and J ends, which lost 1 base and 4 bases, there was a span of 20 bases. The length of the CDR3 is 17 residues. CDR3 DNA: TGCGCCAGCAGCCAAGTAATGGTGGCAGGGCAACAATACGAGCAGTACTTC. It encodes CASSQVMVAGQQYEQYF.

This chain joins TRBV6-6 and TRBJ2-7; D might be TRBD2 (6 bases). V gave up 2 bases and J gave up 7 bases, with 9 bases separating them. The CDR3 contains 12 residues. CDR1 MNHNY and CDR2 SVGAGI come from the germline V gene (reference sequence). The CDR3 nucleotides are TGTGCCAGCAGTTACGGGGCGGGAGAGCAGTACTTC. Translated, it gives CASSYGAGEQYF.

The V gene is TRBV19, the J gene TRBJ1-3; no definite D call. CDR1 LNHDA and CDR2 SQIVND come from the germline V gene (reference sequence). V was trimmed by 3 bases and J by 3 bases, leaving 6 bases between them. The CDR3 is 13 amino acids. CDR3 nucleotides: TGTGCCAGTAGTATGAGCCTTGGAAACACCATATATTTT. Its translation: CASSMSLGNTIYF.

The chain uses TRBV18 and TRBJ2-7; D may be TRBD1 (7 bases). From germline, CDR1 is KGHSH and CDR2 LQKENI. The CDR3 totals 13 residues. V gave up 4 bases and J gave up 3 bases, with 10 bases separating them. The CDR3 loop is CASSLQGGYEQYF. The CDR3 DNA reads TGTGCCAGCTCACTTCAGGGGGGCTACGAGCAGTACTTC. The variable domain in full, with the rest retrieved from reference TRBV18 and TRBJ2-7, is NAGVMQNPRHLVRRRGQEARLRCSPMKGHSHVYWYRQLPEEGLKFMVYLQKENIIDESGMPKERFSAEFPKEGPSILRIQQVVRGDSAAYFCASSLQGGYEQYFGPGTRLTVT.

The V and J genes are TRBV10-3 and TRBJ2-3, with D uncertain. The germline gives CDR1 ENHRY, CDR2 SYGVKD. The V and J ends lost 0 bases and 1 base respectively, with 5 bases between them. The CDR3 runs 14 residues. The CDR3 sequence: CAISESGGTDTQYF. The DNA for the CDR3 is TGTGCCATCAGTGAGTCAGGAGGCACAGATACGCAGTATTTT.

A word on this clone: Within the sample, other DNA sequences also encode this same CDR3. The V gene is TRBV7-9, the J gene TRBJ1-2; TRBD1 matches 8 bases. The CDR3 totals 14 residues. The junction had 2 bases not matched to a gene; V was cut back by 2 bases and J by 3 bases. Germline V gene sequence: CDR1 SEHNR, CDR2 FQNEAQ (reference sequence). The CDR3 coding sequence is TGTGCCAGCAGCTTAAACAGGGGGGACTATGGCTACACCTTC. It translates to CASSLNRGDYGYTF.

V usage is TRBV23-1 and J usage is TRBJ2-7, with D possibly being TRBD1 (5 bases). TRBV23-1 is labeled an ORF, and its function is uncertain. V gave up 0 bases and J gave up 4 bases, with 19 bases separating them. The CDR3 extends over 17 amino acids. CDR3 in amino acids: CASSQSTRSLRGYEQYF. The CDR3 region has the DNA TGCGCCAGCAGTCAATCCACCCGGAGCCTTAGGGGATACGAGCAGTACTTC.

V is TRBV5-4 and J is TRBJ2-3; 8 nucleotides match TRBD2. The CDR3 is made up of 17 amino acids. Germline lookup yields CDR1 SGHNT and CDR2 YYREEE (reference sequence). The V segment lost 4 bases and the J segment 3 bases; nucleotides outside the gene matches: 13. This CDR3 is CASSKLLSGTSTDTQYF. CDR3 DNA sequence: TGTGCCAGCAGCAAACTCCTTTCCGGGACTAGTACAGATACGCAGTATTTT.

This clone was detected once. The chain carries TRBV4-2 and TRBJ1-2; maybe TRBD1 (6 bases). Germline V gene sequence: CDR1 LGHNA, CDR2 YNFKEQ. The length of the CDR3 is 16 residues. V lost 0 bases and J 4 bases, leaving 15 bases between the germline ends. The CDR3: CASSQDFPTGIYGYTF. The CDR3 DNA reads TGTGCCAGCAGCCAAGATTTTCCCACAGGGATCTATGGCTACACCTTC.

This clone was picked up one time. The V and J genes are TRBV27 and TRBJ2-3; 8 bases agree with TRBD1. CDR1 and CDR2 from the germline V gene are MNHEY and SMNVEV (reference sequence). Trimming took 5 bases from V and 6 from J; bases not matched to a gene: 7. This CDR3 has 14 amino acids. For the CDR3, the DNA is TGTGCCAGCAGTCCGACAGGGGTGGGCGATACGCAGTATTTT. It codes for CASSPTGVGDTQYF.